The clone carrying this TCR beta chain was seen at least ten times. Its antigen remains unidentified. This entry belongs to a study of response to subunit inactivated influenza vaccine. General study results and limits: With each seasonal influenza vaccination, the authors suggested, few new T cells are recruited.

Per germline, CDR1 SGHTA and CDR2 FQGNSA. The CDR3 consists of 17 residues. Trimming stripped 4 bases from V and 0 bases from J, with 13 bases between. TCRdb reanalysed the RT-PCR reads using MiXCR and keeps one entry per CDR3 protein. Among about 310,000 distinct CDR3 sequences listed, 20% to 25% were seen once. The chain recombines TRBV7-2 with TRBJ1-6; a weak D match, TRBD1 (6 bases). The sequence derives from a man between 50 and 69 years old who received an inactivated influenza vaccine. Sequenced material: PBMCs from blood, taken around 22 months after vaccination. Here the CDR3 reads CASSSPGQSSYNSPLHF. CDR3 coding DNA: TGTGCCAGCAGCTCCCCGGGACAAAGCTCCTATAATTCACCCCTCCACTTT.